The next 3 T cell receptor beta chains were all read from a single sample in a study of T cell clonality in common variable immunodeficiency. TCRdb keeps only in-frame clones here, not all; method: immunoSEQ multiplex PCR. The data show tens of thousands of clones, with none appearing a single time. Material for sequencing was peripheral blood mononuclear cells. The receptors derive from a person aged 18-70 years in good health.

This clone was detected ten times or more. The read gets to within 3 residues of the CDR3 end, and the germline J gene fills in the rest. The chain couples TRBV7-3 to TRBJ2-1; TRBD2 agrees at 9 bases. The J segment lost 0 bases and the V segment lost 5 bases, leaving 2 bases of the junction unmatched. Germline CDR1 and CDR2: SGHTA and FQGTGA. CDR3 length: 15 residues. This chain's CDR3 is CASSQLAGSYNEQFF. Incomplete CDR3 DNA: TGTGCCAGCAGCCAACTAGCGGGCTCCTACAATGAG. The full variable domain, in which reference TRBV7-3 and TRBJ2-1 provide the parts outside the CDR3, is GAGVSQTPSNKVTEKGKYVELRCDPISGHTALYWYRQSLGQGPEFLIYFQGTGAADDSGLPNDRFFAVRPEGSVSTLKIQRTERGDSAVYLCASSQLAGSYNEQFFGPGTRLTVL.

Ten or more counts support this clone. The read stops 3 residues short of the end of the CDR3; the missing end is completed from the germline J gene. This chain uses TRBV5-1 with TRBJ2-1; 10 positions agree with TRBD2. V shed 0 bases, J shed 4 bases, and the junction held 4 bases outside the gene matches. This CDR3 region has 16 residues. Germline V gene data show CDR1 as SGHRS and CDR2 as YFSETQ. The CDR3 spells CASSLGGSGRYNEQFF. The DNA read from the CDR3 is TGCGCCAGCAGCTTGGGAGGTAGCGGGAGGTACAATGAG.

Many counts were recorded for this clone. The sequenced fragment ends 3 residues before the CDR3 boundary, so the rest is inferred from the germline J gene. The V call is TRBV7-2, the J call TRBJ2-7, with 8 nucleotides matching TRBD2. CDR3 length: 12 residues. V lost 4 bases to trimming and J lost 5 bases; unmatched junction nucleotides: 1. CDR1 and CDR2 (germline): SGHTA, FQGNSA. CDR3 DNA, as far as it was read: TGTGCCAGCAGCTGGCGGGGGGACGAG. The encoded protein is CASSWRGDE. The entire CDR3 protein reads CASSWRGDEQYF.